The 30 T cell receptor beta chains reported below all come from one sample, sequenced in a study of cytomegalovirus exposure and HLA in healthy donors. The PCR made use of 60 Vbeta and 13 Jbeta primers. Assay used: immunoSEQ multiplex PCR; TCRdb lists only in-frame clones, some missing. In the table there are about 160,000 clones, 80% of which are singletons. Sequencing input: PBMCs. All receptors derive from a man aged 25-45 years in good health and CMV-seronegative.

V is TRBV2 and J is TRBJ1-2; D possibly corresponds to TRBD1 (5 bases). This CDR3 region has 14 residues. Trimming took off 6 bases at V and 2 bases at J, with 13 bases between the two ends. Germline V gene sequence: CDR1 SNHLY, CDR2 FYNNEI. This CDR3 reads CASRGPGLNYGYTF. Written as DNA, the CDR3 is TGTGCCAGCAGGGGTCCGGGACTAAACTATGGCTACACCTTC.

This chain connects TRBV10-3 to TRBJ2-3; maybe TRBD1 (5 bases). The germline V and J ends were trimmed by 7 bases and 4 bases, with 18 bases remaining between them. Per the germline V gene, CDR1 is ENHRY and CDR2 is SYGVKD. The CDR3 extends over 15 amino acids. CDR3 sequence (DNA): TGTGCCATCAAAACTCCGGGCGAACAGGCAGATACGCAGTATTTT. Its protein is CAIKTPGEQADTQYF.

The V gene is TRBV6-5, the J gene TRBJ1-1; perhaps TRBD1 as D (5 bases). Germline CDR1 and CDR2: MNHEY and SVGAGI. The CDR3 loop spans 14 amino acids. Trimming took 5 bases from V and 4 from J, leaving 14 bases between them. CDR3 DNA: TGTGCCAGCAGTCCTTATGGAGGGACCACTGAAGCTTTCTTT. Its protein is CASSPYGGTTEAFF.

This clone has a handful of counts. This chain uses TRBV6-5 with TRBJ2-1, with TRBD2 matching 8 bases. This CDR3 is built from 15 residues. J lost 10 bases, V lost 8 bases, and 16 bases had no gene match. In germline, CDR1 is MNHEY, CDR2 SVGAGI. In DNA, the CDR3 is TGTGCCAGCGGCTCGGGAACTAGCGGTCAGCGGGAGCAGTTCTTC. Its protein is CASGSGTSGQREQFF.

This sequence joins TRBV7-2 and TRBJ2-1, with 12 bases lining up with TRBD2. V shed 5 bases and J 3 bases; nucleotides not matched to a gene: 11. The CDR3 runs to 18 residues. Germline assignment: CDR1 SGHTA and CDR2 FQGNSA. CDR3 nucleotide sequence: TGTGCCAGCAGCACCAGAGCTAGCGGGGGGGCAATCTACAATGAGCAGTTCTTC. Amino acid sequence: CASSTRASGGAIYNEQFF. Filled out from reference TRBV7-2 and TRBJ2-1, the complete variable domain reads GAGVSQSPSNKVTEKGKDVELRCDPISGHTALYWYRQSLGQGLEFLIYFQGNSAPDKSGLPSDRFSAERTGGSVSTLTIQRTQQEDSAVYLCASSTRASGGAIYNEQFFGPGTRLTVL.

J is TRBJ2-7 and V is TRBV10-2, with a tentative D call TRBD2 (5 bases). The CDR3 runs to 13 residues. Trimming pared 7 bases from V and 3 bases from J, leaving 13 bases between. Germline V gene data show CDR1 as WSHSY and CDR2 as SAAADI. The CDR3 nucleotides are TGCGCCAGCACAGGAGGCTTAGACTACGAGCAGTACTTC. Amino acid sequence: CASTGGLDYEQYF.

The genes are TRBV2 and TRBJ2-5; TRBD2 matches at 9 bases. V dropped 0 bases and J dropped 1; count of bases not matched to a gene: 3. From germline, CDR1 is SNHLY and CDR2 FYNNEI. CDR3 length: 16 residues. CDR3 protein: CASSEARAGGQETQYF. The CDR3 nucleotides are TGTGCCAGCAGTGAAGCTAGAGCGGGGGGCCAAGAGACCCAGTACTTC.

The V call is TRBV28, the J call TRBJ2-5; tentatively, D is TRBD1 (6 bases). CDR1 MDHEN and CDR2 SYDVKM come from the germline V gene. CDR3 length: 12 amino acids. Trimming took 7 bases from V and 5 from J, leaving 11 bases between them. As DNA, the CDR3 is TGTGCCAGCAAGCAGGGGACCGAGACCCAGTACTTC. This sequence encodes CASKQGTETQYF.

The chain combines TRBV6-6 with TRBJ2-1; D not certain. The V and J ends lost 6 bases and 0 bases respectively, with 12 bases between them. This CDR3 spans 15 amino acids. The germline V gene has CDR1 MNHNY and CDR2 SVGAGI (reference sequence). The CDR3 region has the DNA TGTGCCAGCAGCCCTTTTTCTAGCTCCTACAATGAGCAGTTCTTC. Protein: CASSPFSSSYNEQFF.

This chain connects TRBV4-1 to TRBJ1-2; unclear D gene. With 1 base removed from V and 8 bases from J, the gap between germline ends came to 23 bases. CDR3 size: 17 residues. CDR1 is MGHRA, CDR2 YSYEKL, per germline. The CDR3 reads CASSQVLATPDLSGYTF. The CDR3 DNA reads TGCGCCAGCAGCCAAGTTTTAGCGACCCCCGACTTATCGGGCTACACCTTC.

V gene TRBV6-1 combines with J gene TRBJ1-2, with no clear D. The CDR3 loop spans 17 amino acids. The V and J ends lost 4 bases and 0 bases respectively, with 18 bases between them. Per the germline V gene, CDR1 is MNHNS and CDR2 is SASEGT. The CDR3 sequence is CASSAGRRAGPNYGYTF. The DNA of the CDR3 is TGTGCCAGCAGTGCCGGGAGGCGGGCCGGGCCTAACTATGGCTACACCTTC.

The chain has TRBV11-2 and TRBJ2-7; 8 nucleotides agree with TRBD1. Germline-derived CDR1 and CDR2 are SGHAT and FQNNGV. The trim removed 4 bases at V and 6 bases at J, leaving 8 bases unmatched. The CDR3 is made up of 14 amino acids. The CDR3 region is CASSSWTGSGEQYF. The CDR3, as DNA: TGTGCCAGCAGCTCCTGGACAGGGTCTGGCGAGCAGTACTTC.

CDR3 amino acids: CASSLGQGMETQYF. CDR3 nucleotide sequence: TGTGCCAGCAGCTTGGGACAGGGGATGGAGACCCAGTACTTC. The chain is built from TRBV9 and TRBJ2-5; TRBD1 matches 10 bases. This CDR3 comprises 14 residues. Germline loops: CDR1 SGDLS, CDR2 YYNGEE. With 4 bases clipped from V and 5 bases from J, the junction kept 5 bases outside the gene matches.

This sequence joins TRBV18 and TRBJ1-4, with 7 nucleotides matching TRBD1. The CDR3 is made up of 14 amino acids. Germline loops: CDR1 KGHSH, CDR2 LQKENI. The V gene end was trimmed by 3 bases and the J gene end by 4 bases; junction bases not matched to a gene: 2. The CDR3 reads CASSPTGSNEKLFF. The DNA for the CDR3 is TGTGCCAGCTCACCGACAGGGAGTAATGAAAAACTGTTTTTT. Filled out from reference TRBV18 and TRBJ1-4, the complete variable domain reads NAGVMQNPRHLVRRRGQEARLRCSPMKGHSHVYWYRQLPEEGLKFMVYLQKENIIDESGMPKERFSAEFPKEGPSILRIQQVVRGDSAAYFCASSPTGSNEKLFFGSGTQLSVL.

This chain joins TRBV7-3 and TRBJ2-1; 9 bases are shared with TRBD2. Germline CDR1 SGHTA, CDR2 FQGTGA. Unmatched junction bases numbered 11, after V lost 4 bases and J lost 4 bases. This CDR3 is 17 amino acids long. CDR3 protein: CASSSRATSGRYNEQFF. CDR3 DNA sequence: TGTGCCAGCAGCTCGAGGGCGACTAGCGGAAGATACAATGAGCAGTTCTTC. Filled out from reference TRBV7-3 and TRBJ2-1, the complete variable domain reads GAGVSQTPSNKVTEKGKYVELRCDPISGHTALYWYRQSLGQGPEFLIYFQGTGAADDSGLPNDRFFAVRPEGSVSTLKIQRTERGDSAVYLCASSSRATSGRYNEQFFGPGTRLTVL.

The CDR3 nucleotides read TGTGCCAGTAGTATGGAGTACAATGAGCAGTTCTTC. Protein product: CASSMEYNEQFF. J is TRBJ2-1 and V is TRBV19, with no clear D. The germline V gene has CDR1 LNHDA and CDR2 SQIVND (reference sequence). The CDR3 runs to 12 residues. Trimming removed 3 bases at V and 4 bases at J, with 4 bases between.

V and J are TRBV7-9 and TRBJ2-7, with a tentative D call TRBD1 (6 bases). V lost 5 bases to trimming and J lost 3 bases, with 20 bases between them. Per germline, CDR1 SEHNR and CDR2 FQNEAQ (reference sequence). The CDR3 is made up of 16 amino acids. The CDR3: CASSMAETGDIYEQYF. The DNA for the CDR3 is TGTGCCAGCAGCATGGCGGAGACAGGCGATATCTACGAGCAGTACTTC. The full variable domain, completed using reference TRBV7-9 and TRBJ2-7, is DTGVSQNPRHKITKRGQNVTFRCDPISEHNRLYWYRQTLGQGPEFLTYFQNEAQLEKSRLLSDRFSAERPKGSFSTLEIQRTEQGDSAMYLCASSMAETGDIYEQYFGPGTRLTVT.

The rearrangement joins TRBV27 to TRBJ2-2; D is unclear. Germline CDR1 and CDR2: MNHEY and SMNVEV (reference sequence). The CDR3 has 12 amino acids. The germline V and J ends were trimmed by 5 bases and 5 bases, with 6 bases remaining between them. This chain's CDR3 is CASSEETGELFF. CDR3 nucleotides: TGTGCCAGCAGTGAAGAGACCGGGGAGCTGTTTTTT.

The chain is built from TRBV12-5 and TRBJ2-7; 11 nucleotides match TRBD1. The CDR3 totals 18 residues. The V gene end was trimmed by 4 bases and the J gene end by 0 bases; junction bases not matched to a gene: 11. Germline values: CDR1 LGHNT, CDR2 FRNRAP. CDR3 nucleotides: TGTGCTAGTGGTTCTCATTGGACAGGGGGCGTTTGCTCCTACGAGCAGTACTTC. This codes for CASGSHWTGGVCSYEQYF. The entire variable domain, with the rest obtained from reference TRBV12-5 and TRBJ2-7, is as follows: DARVTQTPRHKVTEMGQEVTMRCQPILGHNTVFWYRQTMMQGLELLAYFRNRAPLDDSGMPKDRFSAEMPDATLATLKIQPSEPRDSAVYFCASGSHWTGGVCSYEQYFGPGTRLTVT.

This chain uses TRBV6-6 with TRBJ2-2, with a weak D call TRBD2 (5 bases). The CDR3 is made up of 14 amino acids. With 7 bases removed from V and 7 bases from J, the gap between germline ends came to 16 bases. Germline V gene sequence: CDR1 MNHNY, CDR2 SVGAGI (reference sequence). The CDR3 sequence: CASTPHLEGGELFF. The CDR3 DNA follows: TGTGCCAGCACCCCCCACCTTGAGGGCGGGGAGCTGTTTTTT.

The rearrangement joins TRBV28 to TRBJ2-7; tentatively, D is TRBD1 (6 bases). The length of the CDR3 is 14 residues. Germline loops: CDR1 MDHEN, CDR2 SYDVKM. Trimming took off 6 bases at V and 3 bases at J, with 15 bases between the two ends. The CDR3 region is CASSQGQPGYEQYF. CDR3 DNA: TGTGCCAGCAGCCAAGGACAGCCGGGCTACGAGCAGTACTTC.

This clone has a handful of counts. This chain connects TRBV5-4 to TRBJ2-5; 7 bases are a match to TRBD2. CDR3 length: 15 residues. Germline V gene sequence: CDR1 SGHNT, CDR2 YYREEE (reference sequence). The V segment lost 6 bases and the J segment 5 bases; nucleotides outside the gene matches: 13. CDR3 amino acids: CASTREDMARETQYF. The CDR3 DNA follows: TGTGCCAGCACACGGGAGGATATGGCCCGGGAGACCCAGTACTTC.

The genes are TRBV15 and TRBJ2-7; D not certain. In germline, CDR1 is LNHNV, CDR2 YYDKDF (reference sequence). The V gene lost 6 bases and the J gene lost 5 bases, with 8 bases spanning the gap. The CDR3 consists of 11 residues. Written as DNA, the CDR3 is TGTGCCACCAGTAGATTAGACGAGCAGTACTTC. Translating gives CATSRLDEQYF. The full variable domain, completed using reference TRBV15 and TRBJ2-7, is DAMVIQNPRYQVTQFGKPVTLSCSQTLNHNVMYWYQQKSSQAPKLLFHYYDKDFNNEADTPDNFQSRRPNTSFCFLDIRSPGLGDTAMYLCATSRLDEQYFGPGTRLTVT.

In DNA form, the CDR3 reads TGCGCCAGCCGAGTACTGACAGGCCCTGAAGCTTTCTTT. Residues: CASRVLTGPEAFF. This chain connects TRBV5-1 to TRBJ1-1; D is perhaps TRBD1 (6 bases). This CDR3 contains 13 residues. Germline V gene sequence: CDR1 SGHRS, CDR2 YFSETQ. Trimming left V 7 bases short and J 6 bases short, with 16 bases between.

This clone showed up just once. The chain joins TRBV25-1 to TRBJ2-3; TRBD2 matches 8 bases. The CDR3 covers 14 residues. J gave up 6 bases and V 5 bases, and 7 bases lay outside the gene matches. Germline-derived CDR1 and CDR2 are MGHDK and SYGVNS. DNA for the CDR3: TGTGCCAGCAGTCTGCGGGGGGCGAAGGATACGCAGTATTTT. This translates into CASSLRGAKDTQYF.

This CDR3 reads CASSFYSGSSEEQYF. The CDR3 DNA reads as TGTGCCAGCAGTTTTTACAGCGGCAGTTCCGAAGAGCAGTACTTC. The chain uses TRBV27 and TRBJ2-7; a weak D match, TRBD2 (5 bases). This CDR3 is built from 15 residues. Trimming stripped 3 bases from V and 7 bases from J, with 19 bases between. The germline V gene encodes CDR1 MNHEY and CDR2 SMNVEV (reference sequence).

The chain carries TRBV9 and TRBJ2-2; D is perhaps TRBD2 (6 bases). From germline, CDR1 is SGDLS and CDR2 YYNGEE. Trimming pared 5 bases from V and 0 bases from J, leaving 17 bases between. There are 17 residues in the CDR3. The CDR3 DNA reads as TGTGCCAGCAGAGGGGCGCGGGGCGCCGCGAACACCGGGGAGCTGTTTTTT. It is translated as CASRGARGAANTGELFF.

The V call is TRBV4-1, the J call TRBJ2-7; 8 nucleotides align to TRBD1. V lost 0 bases, J lost 5 bases, and 18 bases stayed unmatched. The CDR3 has 19 amino acids. The germline V gene encodes CDR1 MGHRA and CDR2 YSYEKL. CDR3 nucleotide sequence: TGCGCCAGCAGCCAAGATGACGCTCTGGGACAGGTCATAGGCCACGAGCAGTACTTC. It specifies CASSQDDALGQVIGHEQYF.

This chain joins TRBV30 and TRBJ1-4, with TRBD1 matching 8 bases. With 3 bases clipped from V and 4 bases from J, the junction kept 4 bases outside the gene matches. The CDR3 is 14 residues long. Germline CDR1 and CDR2: GTSNPN and SVGIG (reference sequence). CDR3 DNA sequence: TGTGCCTGGAGGACAGGGGTAATTAATGAAAAACTGTTTTTT. Protein: CAWRTGVINEKLFF.

The chain employs TRBV19 and TRBJ2-3; 11 bases are shared with TRBD2. From germline, CDR1 is LNHDA and CDR2 SQIVND (reference sequence). J lost 6 bases, V lost 2 bases, and 7 bases had no gene match. The CDR3 contains 16 residues. This CDR3 reads CASSISTSGSIDTQYF. In DNA form, the CDR3 reads TGTGCCAGTAGTATAAGCACTAGCGGGAGTATTGATACGCAGTATTTT.